This TCR beta chain was obtained from a study of T-cell memory formation after mild COVID-19. TCRdb reanalysed the 5' RACE reads using MiXCR and keeps one entry per CDR3 protein. Altogether about 110,000 distinct CDR3 sequences are present, about 18% being singletons, with the ten largest covering around 5.5%. This clonotype has just a few counts. The CDR3 is 12 amino acids. With 6 bases removed from V and 7 bases from J, the gap between germline ends came to 7 bases. Germline assignment: CDR1 MNHNY and CDR2 SVGAGI (reference sequence). This TCR came from a man in his late teens or twenties who had mild COVID-19 (a few samples of this study predate the infection). Cell type and time point are not known. Source material: PBMCs or a T cell subset sorted from them (not recorded which). The chain uses TRBV6-6 and TRBJ1-6; weak D call: TRBD1 (5 bases). CDR3 residues: CASSHRNSPLHF. The CDR3 DNA sequence: TGTGCCAGCAGCCACAGGAATTCACCCCTCCACTTT.